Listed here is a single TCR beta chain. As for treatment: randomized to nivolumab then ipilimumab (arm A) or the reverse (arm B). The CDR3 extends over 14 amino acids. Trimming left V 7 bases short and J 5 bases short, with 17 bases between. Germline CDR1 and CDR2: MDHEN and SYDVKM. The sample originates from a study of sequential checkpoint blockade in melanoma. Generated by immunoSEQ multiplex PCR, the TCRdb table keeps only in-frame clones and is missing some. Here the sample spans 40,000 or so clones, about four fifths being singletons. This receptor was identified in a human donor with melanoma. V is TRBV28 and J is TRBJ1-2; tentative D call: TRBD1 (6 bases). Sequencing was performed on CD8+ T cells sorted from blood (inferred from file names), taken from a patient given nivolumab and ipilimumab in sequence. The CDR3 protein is CASIEIGGGYGYTF. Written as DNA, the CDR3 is TGTGCCAGCATTGAGATTGGGGGCGGGTATGGCTACACCTTC.